This TCR beta chain comes out of a study of blood T cell repertoires in COVID-19. For the study at large: Acute-phase and convalescent COVID-19 samples originated in the United States, Italy and Spain. The analysed material was cDNA or gDNA that came from T cells, B-cell-depleted T cells, or PBMCs.

Method: immunoSEQ multiplex PCR; TCRdb's copy keeps in-frame clones and lacks some. The table has over 200,000 clones, under 90% seen once. Seattle's enrolled individuals joined amid active infection and were then monitored longitudinally. The CDR3 loop spans 15 amino acids. V dropped 3 bases and J dropped 6 bases, with 17 bases sitting between them. Per germline, CDR1 WNHNN and CDR2 SYGVQD (reference sequence). The clonotype was recovered from a man aged 50 to 59 with COVID-19, enrolled during active disease. V gene TRBV10-1 combines with J gene TRBJ1-2; TRBD1 might be the D (6 bases). The sequenced sample consisted of peripheral blood. CDR3 in amino acids: CASSEFSQGLDGYTF. The CDR3 DNA is TGCGCCAGCAGTGAATTTAGTCAGGGGTTGGATGGCTACACCTTC.